The 16 T cell receptor beta chains below all came from one sample that was sequenced in a study of blood T cell repertoires in COVID-19. Data came from immunoSEQ multiplex PCR; TCRdb stores just in-frame clones and leaves some out. The table has roughly 200,000 clones, roughly 76% seen once; the top ten hold more than 9.5%. The material sequenced was peripheral blood. These receptors were collected from a woman between 40 and 55 years old with COVID-19, enrolled during active disease.

This sequence joins TRBV9 and TRBJ2-5; 11 positions agree with TRBD2. CDR3 length: 15 residues. Germline CDR1 reads SGDLS; CDR2 reads YYNGEE. The J segment lost 2 bases and the V segment lost 4 bases, leaving 4 bases of the junction unmatched. CDR3 DNA sequence: TGTGCCAGCAGCCTCCGACTAGCGGGACAAGAGACCCAGTACTTC. This sequence encodes CASSLRLAGQETQYF.

This chain connects TRBV10-2 to TRBJ2-3; 11 bases are a match to TRBD2. V lost 0 bases and J lost 6; bases outside the gene matches: 5. The CDR3 covers 16 residues. Germline V CDR1 and CDR2: WSHSY, SAAADI. The chain's CDR3 is CASSESELAGADTQYF. CDR3 coding DNA: TGCGCCAGCAGTGAGTCGGAACTAGCGGGAGCTGATACGCAGTATTTT.

This clone was found once. This chain uses TRBV7-6 with TRBJ2-7, with 7 bases lining up with TRBD2. This CDR3 comprises 18 residues. Germline CDR1 and CDR2: SGHVS and FNYEAQ. The trim removed 3 bases at V and 2 bases at J, leaving 16 bases unmatched. The CDR3 protein is CASSFIHPGDYSTYEQYF. The CDR3 region has the DNA TGTGCCAGCAGCTTTATCCATCCGGGGGACTATTCAACCTACGAGCAGTACTTC.

V gene TRBV6-4 combines with J gene TRBJ2-1; possible D gene TRBD2, 6 bases. CDR3 length equals 12 residues. Germline V gene data show CDR1 as MRHNA and CDR2 as SNTAGT. Trimming shortened V by 0 bases and J by 14 bases, and 11 bases separated the two germline ends. CDR3 in DNA: TGTGCCAGCAGTGACTCGGGGGGTTCGGAGTTCTTC. Translation gives CASSDSGGSEFF.

CDR3 residues: CASSLGWTDRYGYTF. CDR3 DNA: TGTGCCAGCAGCTTAGGCTGGACTGACCGTTATGGCTACACCTTC. The chain uses TRBV7-2 and TRBJ1-2, with unresolved D. V lost 1 base and J 5 bases, leaving 14 bases between the germline ends. CDR1 is SGHTA, CDR2 FQGNSA, per germline. The CDR3 sequence is 15 residues long.

The chain combines TRBV24-1 with TRBJ2-7, with 9 bases matching TRBD2. CDR3 length equals 18 residues. V lost 0 bases to trimming and J lost 2 bases; unmatched junction nucleotides: 10. CDR1 is KGHDR, CDR2 SFDVKD, per germline. The CDR3 sequence is CATSDLQRLGLAPYEQYF. The CDR3 coding sequence is TGTGCCACCAGTGATTTGCAGCGCCTGGGACTAGCCCCCTACGAGCAGTACTTC.

The V and J genes are TRBV4-1 and TRBJ1-4; D is unclear. The CDR3 totals 13 residues. Germline CDR1 and CDR2: MGHRA and YSYEKL. Between the trimmed V and J ends, which lost 4 bases and 8 bases, there was a span of 11 bases. CDR3 in DNA: TGCGCCAGCAGCCCGGGGAGGATCGAAAAACTGTTTTTT. Its protein product is CASSPGRIEKLFF.

The gene calls are TRBV3-1 (or the pseudogene TRBV3-2) and TRBJ2-1; TRBD1 is a possible D gene (6 bases). Trimming pared 0 bases from V and 7 bases from J, leaving 10 bases between. This CDR3 spans 14 amino acids. CDR1 LGHDT and CDR2 YNNKEL come from the germline V gene (reference sequence). As DNA, the CDR3 is TGTGCCAGCAGCCAAGATACACAGGGAAATGAGCAGTTCTTC. Translating gives CASSQDTQGNEQFF.

The chain carries TRBV11-2 and TRBJ1-1, with D tentatively TRBD1 (5 bases). This CDR3 has 13 amino acids. Trimming cost V 5 bases and J 9 bases, with 16 bases left between them. CDR1 is SGHAT, CDR2 FQNNGV, per germline. The chain's CDR3 is CASSGEGRQQAFF. The DNA of the CDR3 is TGTGCCAGCAGCGGGGAGGGGCGGCAGCAAGCTTTCTTT.

The chain is built from TRBV19 and TRBJ2-5; 9 bases fit TRBD1. Germline V gene data show CDR1 as LNHDA and CDR2 as SQIVND (reference sequence). V dropped 10 bases and J dropped 5; count of bases not matched to a gene: 11. There are 14 residues in the CDR3. CDR3 bases: TGTGCCACCGGGGGACAGGGTGGATGGGAGACCCAGTACTTC. The encoded protein is CATGGQGGWETQYF.

This clone was counted between two and nine times. The V call is TRBV5-6, the J call TRBJ2-6; possibly TRBD2 for D (5 bases). Germline assignment: CDR1 SGHDT and CDR2 YYEEEE. The V and J ends lost 3 bases and 0 bases respectively, with 10 bases between them. The CDR3 extends over 16 amino acids. The CDR3 region has the DNA TGTGCCAGCAGCTACAAACGGGGCTCTGGGGCCAACGTCCTGACTTTC. Protein sequence: CASSYKRGSGANVLTF. The complete variable domain, with remaining parts taken from reference TRBV5-6 and TRBJ2-6, reads DAGVTQSPTHLIKTRGQQVTLRCSPKSGHDTVSWYQQALGQGPQFIFQYYEEEERQRGNFPDRFSGHQFPNYSSELNVNALLLGDSALYLCASSYKRGSGANVLTFGAGSRLTVL.

V is TRBV5-4 and J is TRBJ2-5, with 12 bases lining up with TRBD2. Germline values: CDR1 SGHNT, CDR2 YYREEE (reference sequence). J lost 2 bases, V lost 4 bases, and 6 bases had no gene match. This CDR3 has 16 residues. CDR3 residues: CASSQRTSGIQETQYF. The CDR3, as DNA: TGTGCCAGCAGCCAAAGGACTAGCGGGATTCAAGAGACCCAGTACTTC.

The chain combines TRBV28 with TRBJ1-3; possible D gene TRBD1, 6 bases. The CDR3 is 15 residues long. Germline lookup yields CDR1 MDHEN and CDR2 SYDVKM. Trimming took off 6 bases at V and 7 bases at J, with 19 bases between the two ends. The CDR3 protein is CASSRGRGAGNTIYF. CDR3 DNA: TGTGCCAGCAGCCGGGGTCGGGGGGCCGGGAACACCATATATTTT.

The chain joins TRBV30 to TRBJ2-4; D possibly corresponds to TRBD1 (6 bases). V was trimmed by 3 bases and J by 3 bases, leaving 12 bases between them. This CDR3 spans 14 amino acids. Germline CDR1 GTSNPN, CDR2 SVGIG (reference sequence). The CDR3 DNA follows: TGTGCCTGGAGCAAACAGGGTGGCAAAAACATTCAGTACTTC. Amino acid sequence: CAWSKQGGKNIQYF.

The V call is TRBV30, the J call TRBJ2-1; D gene unclear. The V gene lost 5 bases and the J gene lost 8 bases, with 10 bases spanning the gap. This CDR3 is built from 11 residues. The germline V gene encodes CDR1 GTSNPN and CDR2 SVGIG (reference sequence). The CDR3 loop reads CAWQDWYEQFF. The CDR3 coding sequence is TGTGCCTGGCAGGATTGGTATGAGCAGTTCTTC.

The chain carries TRBV3-1 (or the pseudogene TRBV3-2) and TRBJ2-7, with a tentative D call TRBD2 (5 bases). This CDR3 comprises 10 residues. The germline V gene encodes CDR1 LGHDT and CDR2 YNNKEL (reference sequence). Trimming cost V 4 bases and J 11 bases, with 9 bases left between them. CDR3 bases: TGTGCCAGCAGCCTCTTCGGGGAGTACGTC. It codes for CASSLFGEYV.